This T cell receptor beta chain originates from a study of Tregs in tolerant kidney transplant recipients. Germline V gene lookup returns CDR1 LNHDA and CDR2 SQIVND (reference sequence). This CDR3 is 16 amino acids long. J lost 0 bases, V lost 5 bases, and 7 bases had no gene match. The table came from immunoSEQ multiplex PCR; TCRdb's copy has only in-frame clones and leaves some out. The sample table includes 25,000 to 35,000 clones. On this clone: The read falls 3 residues short of the CDR3 end, and the missing part is taken from the germline J gene.

The J gene is TRBJ1-3, the V gene TRBV19; 7 nucleotides line up with TRBD1. This clonotype originated in a human donor who received a combined kidney and bone marrow transplant. Material: CD8+ T cells from blood, obtained before the transplant. The CDR3 sequence is CASSDRQGYSGNTIYF. The covered CDR3 bases are TGTGCCAGTAGTGACCGACAGGGATACTCTGGAAACACC.